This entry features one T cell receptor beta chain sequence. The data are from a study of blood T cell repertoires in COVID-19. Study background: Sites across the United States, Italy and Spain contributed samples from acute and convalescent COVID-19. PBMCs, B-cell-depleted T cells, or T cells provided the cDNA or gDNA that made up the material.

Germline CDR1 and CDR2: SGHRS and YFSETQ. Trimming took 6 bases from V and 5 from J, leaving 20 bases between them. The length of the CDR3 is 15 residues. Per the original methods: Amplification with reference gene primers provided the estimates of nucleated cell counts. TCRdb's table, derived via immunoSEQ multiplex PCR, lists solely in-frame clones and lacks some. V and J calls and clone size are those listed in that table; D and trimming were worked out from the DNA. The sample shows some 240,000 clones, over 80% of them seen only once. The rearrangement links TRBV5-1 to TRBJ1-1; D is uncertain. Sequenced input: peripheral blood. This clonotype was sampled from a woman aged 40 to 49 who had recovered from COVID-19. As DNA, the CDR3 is TGCGCCAGCACCCTCCTCCCCGGGCGGGAAACTGAAGCTTTCTTT. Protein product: CASTLLPGRETEAFF.